The present T cell receptor (delta chain) was sequenced within a study of gamma-delta T cells after stem cell transplantation. This clone occurred a few times. A far larger clone is one nucleotide away, so this likely arose from a read error. This same CDR3 is encoded by further DNA sequences in the sample. TCRdb re-called the RT-PCR reads using CATT. The sample includes 1,300 or so delta-chain clones, roughly 4.8% of them seen just once. CDR1 and CDR2 from the germline V gene are GEAIGNYY and EKD. V trimming: 0 bases; J trimming: 0 bases; junction bases outside the gene matches: 12. This CDR3 comprises 21 residues.

The clonotype originates from a human donor. It is not recorded whose cells these are; they may come from a transplant donor. The sample comprised gamma-delta T cells. The gene calls are TRDV2 and TRDJ3, with 8 bases matching TRDD3. The CDR3 reads CACDTVGLLGVNSWDTRQMFF. CDR3 bases: TGTGCCTGTGACACCGTTGGCTTACTGGGGGTGAACTCCTGGGACACCCGACAGATGTTTTTC.